This record looks at one T cell receptor beta chain sequence and its context. Its antigen is not identified. This sample was taken from a study of T cell responses to AZD1222 COVID-19 vaccine. Broader study findings: In all cases, repertoires were sampled only after the peak T cell response. Dominant at 160-218 and 743-854, vaccine-associated CD4 TCRs also spanned spike. White British ancestry dominated among donors, who included more females, and clonal diversity was possibly underestimated. Two AZD1222 doses significantly raised spike-specific TCR breadth and depth over controls.

Germline V lookup: CDR1 SGHTA, CDR2 FQGNSA. CDR3 size: 13 residues. V lost 2 bases and J lost 1, with 5 bases in between. Generated by immunoSEQ multiplex PCR, the TCRdb table keeps only in-frame clones and is missing some. The data contain under 100,000 clones, over 80% of them singletons. The specimen comprised peripheral blood, sampled on day 0 of AZD1222 vaccination. This chain uses TRBV7-2 with TRBJ1-1; the D is unclear. The sequence derives from an adult in good health. CDR3 sequence reads: CASSLMGNTEAFF. The DNA of the CDR3 is TGTGCCAGCAGCTTAATGGGGAACACTGAAGCTTTCTTT.